This TCR beta chain was captured by sequencing in a study of metastatic and nonmetastatic thyroid tumors. The overall study: A comparison of repertoires was made across blood and tumor or nodule tissue from malignant and benign thyroid patients.

The CDR3 spans 16 residues. The J segment lost 1 base and the V segment lost 3 bases, leaving 8 bases of the junction unmatched. The germline V gene has CDR1 SGHRS and CDR2 YFSETQ. Patients had received no treatment of any kind before thyroid surgery. MiXCR was used by TCRdb to re-call the PCR reads. The profile shows about 19,000 clones, roughly 25% of them singletons. The sequenced sample consisted of blood. The receptor comes from a male donor with papillary thyroid cancer or a benign thyroid nodule (not recorded which). Some clones in this sample may be carry-over from other donors' samples. The chain has TRBV5-1 and TRBJ2-3, with 7 bases aligning to TRBD1. DNA of the CDR3: TGCGCCAGCAGCTCCCCCAGGGGGATTGGCACAGATACGCAGTATTTT. The encoded protein is CASSSPRGIGTDTQYF.